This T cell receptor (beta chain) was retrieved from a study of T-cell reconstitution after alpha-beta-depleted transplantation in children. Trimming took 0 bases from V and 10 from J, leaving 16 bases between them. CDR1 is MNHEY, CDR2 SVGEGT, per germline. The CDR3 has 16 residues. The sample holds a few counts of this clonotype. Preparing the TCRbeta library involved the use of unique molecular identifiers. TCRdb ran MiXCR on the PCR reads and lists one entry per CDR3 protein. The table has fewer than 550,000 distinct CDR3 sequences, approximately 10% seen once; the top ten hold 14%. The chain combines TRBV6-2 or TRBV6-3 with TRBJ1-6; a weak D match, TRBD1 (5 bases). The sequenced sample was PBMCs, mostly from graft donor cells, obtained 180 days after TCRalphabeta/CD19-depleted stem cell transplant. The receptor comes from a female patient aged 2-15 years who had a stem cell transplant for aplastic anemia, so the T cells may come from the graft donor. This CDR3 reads CASSYSSGQGGSPLHF. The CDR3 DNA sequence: TGTGCCAGCAGTTACTCATCCGGCCAGGGCGGATCACCCCTCCACTTT.